This passage covers 25 T cell receptor beta chains from one sample sequenced in a study of response to subunit inactivated influenza vaccine. TCRdb called the RT-PCR reads again in MiXCR, with one record for every CDR3 protein. The sample lists around 580,000 distinct CDR3 sequences, approximately 10% occurring once. The sample here was PBMCs from blood, taken on the day of vaccination. The receptor source for this set is a man over 45 who received an inactivated influenza vaccine.

The chain has TRBV28 and TRBJ2-1; 9 bases are shared with TRBD1. Germline CDR1 MDHEN, CDR2 SYDVKM. This CDR3 region has 17 residues. The junction had 14 bases not matched to a gene; V was cut back by 5 bases and J by 6 bases. CDR3: CASSTSIGTGFINEQFF. DNA of the CDR3: TGTGCCAGCAGTACCTCCATCGGGACAGGGTTTATCAATGAGCAGTTCTTC.

Only a few counts were recorded for this clonotype. This chain links TRBV12-3 or TRBV12-4 with TRBJ1-6; 7 positions match TRBD1. Trimming took 7 bases from V and 10 from J; bases not matched to a gene: 7. The CDR3 length is 13 residues. The CDR3 DNA sequence: TGTGCCAGCAAAGGGGGCCCTGGGTCACCCCTCCACTTT. Translated: CASKGGPGSPLHF.

Only a few counts were recorded for this clonotype. The genes are TRBV5-1 and TRBJ2-3; D is undetermined. The CDR3 is 14 residues long. CDR1 and CDR2 from the germline V gene are SGHRS and YFSETQ. The V and J ends lost 0 bases and 3 bases respectively, with 8 bases between them. In nucleotides, the CDR3 is TGCGCCAGCAGCTTGGACGGTCCAACAGATACGCAGTATTTT. Its translation is CASSLDGPTDTQYF.

This clonotype was detected ten times or more. V gene TRBV7-8 combines with J gene TRBJ2-3; D is uncertain. The CDR3 runs to 13 residues. Trimming pared 0 bases from V and 5 bases from J, leaving 6 bases between. CDR1 and CDR2 (germline): SGHVS, FQNEAQ. This CDR3 reads CASSLAQGDTQYF. Here the CDR3 DNA reads TGTGCCAGCAGCTTAGCGCAAGGAGATACGCAGTATTTT.

The chain joins TRBV7-2 to TRBJ2-7, with a weak D call TRBD1 (5 bases). CDR1 SGHTA and CDR2 FQGNSA come from the germline V gene. This CDR3 comprises 13 residues. Trimming shortened V by 5 bases and J by 3 bases, and 11 bases separated the two germline ends. CDR3 amino acids: CASSPRVDYEQYF. The CDR3 DNA follows: TGTGCCAGCAGCCCCAGGGTCGACTACGAGCAGTACTTC.

A remark on this clonotype: A much larger clone differs by one base, so this may be a read error. This rearrangement joins TRBV4-1 to TRBJ2-1; 7 bases map to TRBD2. V trimming: 3 bases; J trimming: 8 bases; junction bases outside the gene matches: 13. CDR1 is MGHRA and CDR2 is YSYEKL in the germline V gene. CDR3 length: 16 residues. CDR3 DNA: TGCGCCAGCAGCCAGTCAATGGGGGGGGGTTACGATGAGCAGTTCTTC. Protein: CASSQSMGGGYDEQFF.

Many counts were recorded for this clonotype. The CDR3 region has the DNA TGTGCCAGCACCCCGGACAGGGCCACCGGGGAGCTGTTTTTT. It is translated as CASTPDRATGELFF. The rearrangement uses TRBV12-3 or TRBV12-4 and TRBJ2-2, with 8 positions matching TRBD1. The CDR3 spans 14 residues. J was trimmed by 4 bases and V by 7 bases; bases with no gene match: 5.

This clonotype has ten or more counts. This chain uses TRBV7-2 with TRBJ2-3, with D unclear. Between the trimmed V and J ends, which lost 0 bases and 5 bases, there was a span of 12 bases. The CDR3 runs 15 residues. The germline V gene encodes CDR1 SGHTA and CDR2 FQGNSA. The CDR3: CASSLARPPRDTQYF. The CDR3 nucleotides are TGTGCCAGCAGCTTAGCGCGGCCGCCGCGAGATACGCAGTATTTT.

There are a few counts of this clonotype. The V and J genes are TRBV6-5 and TRBJ2-5; 9 bases are shared with TRBD2. The CDR3 covers 15 residues. V was clipped by 0 bases and J by 5 bases; unmatched bases: 4. CDR1 and CDR2 from the germline V gene are MNHEY and SVGAGI. CDR3 DNA: TGTGCCAGCAGTTACTCGGGCGGGAGGGTCGAGACCCAGTACTTC. This codes for CASSYSGGRVETQYF.

This clonotype was observed a handful of times. The chain uses TRBV27 and TRBJ2-5, with D hard to call. Trimming stripped 1 base from V and 4 bases from J, with 10 bases between. Germline CDR1 reads MNHEY; CDR2 reads SMNVEV (reference sequence). This CDR3 has 14 amino acids. The CDR3 nucleotides read TGTGCCAGCAGTTTATTAGGGCCCCGAGAGACCCAGTACTTC. This encodes CASSLLGPRETQYF.

The chain employs TRBV3-1 and TRBJ2-5; no firm D call. The V gene's germline CDR1 is LGHDT and CDR2 YNNKEL (reference sequence). The CDR3 is 12 amino acids. Trimming left V 1 base short and J 5 bases short, with 5 bases between. This CDR3 reads CASSQVSETQYF. For the CDR3, the DNA is TGTGCCAGCAGCCAAGTTTCGGAGACCCAGTACTTC.

The rearrangement joins TRBV9 to TRBJ2-5; 9 positions match TRBD2. This CDR3 region has 14 residues. Per the germline V gene, CDR1 is SGDLS and CDR2 is YYNGEE. V lost 5 bases, J lost 5 bases, and 7 bases stayed unmatched. Written as DNA, the CDR3 is TGTGCCAGCAGTGTTAGCGGGAGAGGGGAGACCCAGTACTTC. Translated: CASSVSGRGETQYF.

V and J are TRBV4-1 and TRBJ1-5, with D perhaps matching TRBD1 (6 bases). This CDR3 contains 15 residues. Germline V lookup: CDR1 MGHRA, CDR2 YSYEKL. V lost 1 base and J lost 4, with 11 bases in between. CDR3 DNA: TGCGCCAGCAGCCAAGCGGCAGGGGCGAATCAGCCCCAGCATTTT. Its protein is CASSQAAGANQPQHF.

This clonotype has a count of ten or more. The chain employs TRBV12-3 or TRBV12-4 and TRBJ2-3; D gene uncertain. The V and J ends lost 3 bases and 1 base respectively, with 5 bases between them. CDR3 length equals 13 residues. In DNA, the CDR3 is TGTGCCAGCAGTTTGCCAGGCACAGATACGCAGTATTTT. It translates to CASSLPGTDTQYF.

The chain carries TRBV20-1 and TRBJ2-5, with D perhaps TRBD1 or TRBD2 (5 bases each). The CDR3 contains 14 residues. The germline CDR1 and CDR2 sequences are DFQATT and SNEGSKA (reference sequence). Trimming cost V 0 bases and J 5 bases, with 13 bases left between them. The CDR3 reads CSARDFRDLETQYF. The CDR3 DNA sequence: TGCAGTGCTAGAGATTTCCGGGACCTCGAGACCCAGTACTTC.

V is TRBV10-1 and J is TRBJ2-1; no definite D call. This CDR3 has 17 amino acids. Trimming pared 7 bases from V and 0 bases from J, leaving 19 bases between. Looked up from germline, CDR1 is WNHNN and CDR2 is SYGVQD (reference sequence). The CDR3 loop is CASISGPEMSSYNEQFF. In DNA, the CDR3 is TGCGCCAGCATCTCTGGGCCAGAGATGAGCTCCTACAATGAGCAGTTCTTC.

This clonotype was detected many times. The rearrangement links TRBV27 to TRBJ1-5; D is possibly TRBD1 (5 bases). This CDR3 has 13 residues. V was shortened by 5 bases and J by 2 bases, with 7 bases between the two germline ends. CDR1 is MNHEY and CDR2 is SMNVEV in the germline V gene (reference sequence). CDR3 amino acids: CASSTGRNQPQHF. CDR3 DNA sequence: TGTGCCAGCAGTACAGGACGCAATCAGCCCCAGCATTTT.

Remarks on this clonotype: A clone one base away is much larger, so this may be a read error. CDR3: CASSSRWAEAPYEQYF. CDR3 nucleotide sequence: TGTGCCAGCAGTTCCCGATGGGCGGAAGCCCCCTACGAGCAGTACTTC. V is TRBV28 and J is TRBJ2-7, with no clear D. The germline gives CDR1 MDHEN, CDR2 SYDVKM. The CDR3 contains 16 residues. The V end lost 4 bases, the J end lost 2 bases, and 18 bases lay between the germline ends.

This chain connects TRBV10-3 to TRBJ2-1; D not resolved. V was trimmed by 0 bases and J by 7 bases, leaving 10 bases between them. CDR1 ENHRY and CDR2 SYGVKD come from the germline V gene. The CDR3 spans 14 residues. CDR3 residues: CAISESVVWNEQFF. The CDR3 bases are TGTGCCATCAGTGAGTCGGTAGTTTGGAATGAGCAGTTCTTC.

This clonotype was counted only a few times. CDR3 coding DNA: TGTGCCATCAGTGAAACAGACGGAGGCGGGACCCAGTACTTC. Encoded protein: CAISETDGGGTQYF. The gene calls are TRBV10-3 and TRBJ2-5, with TRBD2 as a possible D gene (5 bases). Trimming left V 3 bases short and J 7 bases short, with 15 bases between. The CDR3 consists of 14 residues. In germline, CDR1 is ENHRY, CDR2 SYGVKD.

This clonotype has more than one count but fewer than ten. The chain recombines TRBV5-1 with TRBJ2-1; weak D call: TRBD2 (6 bases). Germline assignment: CDR1 SGHRS and CDR2 YFSETQ. The CDR3 sequence is 14 residues long. The ends were cut back, 9 bases at V and 4 bases at J, with 17 bases in the middle. In DNA, the CDR3 is TGCGCCACCTCCGGAGGGGAGAGATACAATGAGCAGTTCTTC. This translates into CATSGGERYNEQFF.

This chain uses TRBV6-2 or TRBV6-3 with TRBJ2-1, with D perhaps given as TRBD1 or TRBD2 (5 bases each). The CDR3 runs to 19 residues. The germline V and J ends were trimmed by 7 bases and 7 bases, with 32 bases remaining between them. Germline loops: CDR1 MNHEY, CDR2 SVGEGT. CDR3 residues: CASNFEGTFGPPNENEQFF. Written as DNA, the CDR3 is TGTGCCAGCAACTTCGAGGGGACGTTTGGTCCCCCCAACGAGAATGAGCAGTTCTTC.

This clonotype appeared many times. The J gene is TRBJ2-1, the V gene TRBV4-1; 13 bases map to TRBD2. The germline V gene encodes CDR1 MGHRA and CDR2 YSYEKL. V was pared by 2 bases and J by 5 bases, with 3 bases of the junction left unmatched. The CDR3 extends over 16 amino acids. CDR3 in DNA: TGCGCCAGCAGCCAAACGGGACTAGCGGGAAACAATGAGCAGTTCTTC. This codes for CASSQTGLAGNNEQFF.

The chain couples TRBV4-1 to TRBJ2-5, with D perhaps matching TRBD2 (6 bases). V gave up 4 bases and J gave up 1 base, with 13 bases separating them. Germline V gene sequence: CDR1 MGHRA, CDR2 YSYEKL. The CDR3 is 15 residues long. In DNA form, the CDR3 reads TGCGCCAGCAGCCCCACGGGGGAGGCCCAAGAGACCCAGTACTTC. Its translation: CASSPTGEAQETQYF.

There are a few counts of this clonotype. The V and J genes are TRBV27 and TRBJ2-1, with 11 bases matching TRBD2. Trimming removed 9 bases from V and 6 bases from J; junction bases left unmatched: 10. This CDR3 contains 15 residues. Germline V gives CDR1 MNHEY, CDR2 SMNVEV (reference sequence). The CDR3 sequence: CASNEDSGGANEQFF. The CDR3, as DNA: TGTGCCAGTAACGAAGATAGCGGGGGGGCCAATGAGCAGTTCTTC.